What follows is one TCR beta chain and its context. Profiled with immunoSEQ multiplex PCR; TCRdb holds only in-frame clones, not every one. The sample consists of approximately 97,000 clones, approximately 90% of them appearing once. These data originate in a study of T cell changes during pregnancy in multiple sclerosis. Germline CDR1 SGHAT, CDR2 FQNNGV. V lost 4 bases, J lost 6 bases, and 6 bases stayed unmatched. The CDR3 spans 15 residues. J is TRBJ2-1 and V is TRBV11-2; 10 bases are shared with TRBD2. This TCR derives from a female donor in good health, enrolled as a control in a pregnancy study. The sample was peripheral blood, taken in the second trimester of pregnancy. CDR3 loop: CASSSSGLAVNEQFF. DNA of the CDR3: TGTGCCAGCAGCTCTTCCGGACTAGCGGTCAATGAGCAGTTCTTC.